This T cell receptor (beta chain) was recovered during a study of T cell responses to AZD1222 COVID-19 vaccine (dated by TCRdb to the early 2020s). Study-level background: AZD1222 recipients whose second dose came at about 4 weeks and those whose second dose came at about 12 weeks were combined into one group, since spike-specific TCR depth and breadth did not differ between the two schedules. Trial participants were enrolled by age into subgroups of 18-55, 56-69 and 70-plus years, and around 150, 28 and 57 TCR-sequenced participants, respectively, were included in these subgroups. TCR sequencing covered roughly 230 trial participants: 200 to 210 given two doses of AZD1222 and about 26 given two doses of MenACWY control vaccine.

V lost 3 bases and J lost 3 bases; the stretch between them is 8 bases long. The cysteine opens and the phenylalanine closes a CDR3 of 14 amino acids. This entry keeps only the CDR3 DNA: 42 bases, framed from base 1. Looking up the germline V gene (reference sequence) yields CDR1 SEHNR and CDR2 FQNEAQ. What the authors observed across the whole study: The vaccine-associated CD4 TCRs covered the entire spike protein, and the dominant responses fell in regions 160-218 and 743-854. A significant rise in spike-specific TCR breadth and depth was observed after two AZD1222 doses relative to day 0 and relative to MenACWY recipients. The 56-69-year group was small, and its depth increase did not reach significance, likely because of low power. Participants were mostly white British and included more females than males, and it was suggested by the authors that clonal diversity may have been underestimated. Conclusions about previously exposed vaccinees are limited, since just six AZD1222 recipients were seropositive for SARS-CoV-2 at baseline. Because no samples from the day 14 peak response were available, repertoires could be characterized only after the peak T cell response. Nearly half of unique spike-specific TCRs reportedly recognized epitopes outside regions mutated in the B.1.351 and B.1.1.7 variants.

The time point tag for this specimen amounts to: baseline before first vaccination. Samples from vaccinated people were obtained from the UK trials COV001 and COV002, which included a single-blind randomized controlled phase 2/3 trial of AZD1222 (ChAdOx1 nCoV-19) in healthy adults. For TCRbeta chain sequencing, PBMC samples from trial participants were taken at day 0 and at day 28 after the second dose. The CDR3 regions of human TCRbeta chains were subjected to immunosequencing. In the source study's methods: Repertoire TCRs were checked for matches against a reference library of SARS-CoV-2-specific TCRs that had been generated using the MIRA antigen-specificity platform. Breadth meant the fraction of unique TCRs that were SARS-CoV-2-associated, whereas depth meant the fraction of total T cells that were SARS-CoV-2-associated. Using the MIRA data, each spike-specific TCR was mapped to the spike region that the TCR reacts to and placed in a CD4 or CD8 class. Log10-transformed breadth and depth values were compared by one-way ANOVA with Sidak's multiple comparisons tests. The table was pulled from immuneACCESS by TCRdb, which kept in-frame rearrangements only. Such tables lose some clones; where checked, under half of the loss comes from unresolved V genes, and the rest has no known cause. From that table come the V and J calls and clone size; the DNA was used to work out D and trimming. The sample yields fewer than 150,000 clones; approximately 88% were counted once. The biggest ten clones account for 4.1% of the sample.

As to this clone: Its antigen is still unknown. No qualities accompany the bases; no much larger clone lies one base away.

Recombination joined TRBV7-9 with TRBJ1-4; the D gene is perhaps TRBD1, on 5 matching bases. The specimen was peripheral blood, collected on day 0 of AZD1222 vaccination. This TCR derives from an adult in good health. CDR3 protein: CASSLGTSNEKLFF. Read as DNA, the sequence is TGTGCCAGCAGCTTGGGGACCTCTAATGAAAAACTGTTTTTT.